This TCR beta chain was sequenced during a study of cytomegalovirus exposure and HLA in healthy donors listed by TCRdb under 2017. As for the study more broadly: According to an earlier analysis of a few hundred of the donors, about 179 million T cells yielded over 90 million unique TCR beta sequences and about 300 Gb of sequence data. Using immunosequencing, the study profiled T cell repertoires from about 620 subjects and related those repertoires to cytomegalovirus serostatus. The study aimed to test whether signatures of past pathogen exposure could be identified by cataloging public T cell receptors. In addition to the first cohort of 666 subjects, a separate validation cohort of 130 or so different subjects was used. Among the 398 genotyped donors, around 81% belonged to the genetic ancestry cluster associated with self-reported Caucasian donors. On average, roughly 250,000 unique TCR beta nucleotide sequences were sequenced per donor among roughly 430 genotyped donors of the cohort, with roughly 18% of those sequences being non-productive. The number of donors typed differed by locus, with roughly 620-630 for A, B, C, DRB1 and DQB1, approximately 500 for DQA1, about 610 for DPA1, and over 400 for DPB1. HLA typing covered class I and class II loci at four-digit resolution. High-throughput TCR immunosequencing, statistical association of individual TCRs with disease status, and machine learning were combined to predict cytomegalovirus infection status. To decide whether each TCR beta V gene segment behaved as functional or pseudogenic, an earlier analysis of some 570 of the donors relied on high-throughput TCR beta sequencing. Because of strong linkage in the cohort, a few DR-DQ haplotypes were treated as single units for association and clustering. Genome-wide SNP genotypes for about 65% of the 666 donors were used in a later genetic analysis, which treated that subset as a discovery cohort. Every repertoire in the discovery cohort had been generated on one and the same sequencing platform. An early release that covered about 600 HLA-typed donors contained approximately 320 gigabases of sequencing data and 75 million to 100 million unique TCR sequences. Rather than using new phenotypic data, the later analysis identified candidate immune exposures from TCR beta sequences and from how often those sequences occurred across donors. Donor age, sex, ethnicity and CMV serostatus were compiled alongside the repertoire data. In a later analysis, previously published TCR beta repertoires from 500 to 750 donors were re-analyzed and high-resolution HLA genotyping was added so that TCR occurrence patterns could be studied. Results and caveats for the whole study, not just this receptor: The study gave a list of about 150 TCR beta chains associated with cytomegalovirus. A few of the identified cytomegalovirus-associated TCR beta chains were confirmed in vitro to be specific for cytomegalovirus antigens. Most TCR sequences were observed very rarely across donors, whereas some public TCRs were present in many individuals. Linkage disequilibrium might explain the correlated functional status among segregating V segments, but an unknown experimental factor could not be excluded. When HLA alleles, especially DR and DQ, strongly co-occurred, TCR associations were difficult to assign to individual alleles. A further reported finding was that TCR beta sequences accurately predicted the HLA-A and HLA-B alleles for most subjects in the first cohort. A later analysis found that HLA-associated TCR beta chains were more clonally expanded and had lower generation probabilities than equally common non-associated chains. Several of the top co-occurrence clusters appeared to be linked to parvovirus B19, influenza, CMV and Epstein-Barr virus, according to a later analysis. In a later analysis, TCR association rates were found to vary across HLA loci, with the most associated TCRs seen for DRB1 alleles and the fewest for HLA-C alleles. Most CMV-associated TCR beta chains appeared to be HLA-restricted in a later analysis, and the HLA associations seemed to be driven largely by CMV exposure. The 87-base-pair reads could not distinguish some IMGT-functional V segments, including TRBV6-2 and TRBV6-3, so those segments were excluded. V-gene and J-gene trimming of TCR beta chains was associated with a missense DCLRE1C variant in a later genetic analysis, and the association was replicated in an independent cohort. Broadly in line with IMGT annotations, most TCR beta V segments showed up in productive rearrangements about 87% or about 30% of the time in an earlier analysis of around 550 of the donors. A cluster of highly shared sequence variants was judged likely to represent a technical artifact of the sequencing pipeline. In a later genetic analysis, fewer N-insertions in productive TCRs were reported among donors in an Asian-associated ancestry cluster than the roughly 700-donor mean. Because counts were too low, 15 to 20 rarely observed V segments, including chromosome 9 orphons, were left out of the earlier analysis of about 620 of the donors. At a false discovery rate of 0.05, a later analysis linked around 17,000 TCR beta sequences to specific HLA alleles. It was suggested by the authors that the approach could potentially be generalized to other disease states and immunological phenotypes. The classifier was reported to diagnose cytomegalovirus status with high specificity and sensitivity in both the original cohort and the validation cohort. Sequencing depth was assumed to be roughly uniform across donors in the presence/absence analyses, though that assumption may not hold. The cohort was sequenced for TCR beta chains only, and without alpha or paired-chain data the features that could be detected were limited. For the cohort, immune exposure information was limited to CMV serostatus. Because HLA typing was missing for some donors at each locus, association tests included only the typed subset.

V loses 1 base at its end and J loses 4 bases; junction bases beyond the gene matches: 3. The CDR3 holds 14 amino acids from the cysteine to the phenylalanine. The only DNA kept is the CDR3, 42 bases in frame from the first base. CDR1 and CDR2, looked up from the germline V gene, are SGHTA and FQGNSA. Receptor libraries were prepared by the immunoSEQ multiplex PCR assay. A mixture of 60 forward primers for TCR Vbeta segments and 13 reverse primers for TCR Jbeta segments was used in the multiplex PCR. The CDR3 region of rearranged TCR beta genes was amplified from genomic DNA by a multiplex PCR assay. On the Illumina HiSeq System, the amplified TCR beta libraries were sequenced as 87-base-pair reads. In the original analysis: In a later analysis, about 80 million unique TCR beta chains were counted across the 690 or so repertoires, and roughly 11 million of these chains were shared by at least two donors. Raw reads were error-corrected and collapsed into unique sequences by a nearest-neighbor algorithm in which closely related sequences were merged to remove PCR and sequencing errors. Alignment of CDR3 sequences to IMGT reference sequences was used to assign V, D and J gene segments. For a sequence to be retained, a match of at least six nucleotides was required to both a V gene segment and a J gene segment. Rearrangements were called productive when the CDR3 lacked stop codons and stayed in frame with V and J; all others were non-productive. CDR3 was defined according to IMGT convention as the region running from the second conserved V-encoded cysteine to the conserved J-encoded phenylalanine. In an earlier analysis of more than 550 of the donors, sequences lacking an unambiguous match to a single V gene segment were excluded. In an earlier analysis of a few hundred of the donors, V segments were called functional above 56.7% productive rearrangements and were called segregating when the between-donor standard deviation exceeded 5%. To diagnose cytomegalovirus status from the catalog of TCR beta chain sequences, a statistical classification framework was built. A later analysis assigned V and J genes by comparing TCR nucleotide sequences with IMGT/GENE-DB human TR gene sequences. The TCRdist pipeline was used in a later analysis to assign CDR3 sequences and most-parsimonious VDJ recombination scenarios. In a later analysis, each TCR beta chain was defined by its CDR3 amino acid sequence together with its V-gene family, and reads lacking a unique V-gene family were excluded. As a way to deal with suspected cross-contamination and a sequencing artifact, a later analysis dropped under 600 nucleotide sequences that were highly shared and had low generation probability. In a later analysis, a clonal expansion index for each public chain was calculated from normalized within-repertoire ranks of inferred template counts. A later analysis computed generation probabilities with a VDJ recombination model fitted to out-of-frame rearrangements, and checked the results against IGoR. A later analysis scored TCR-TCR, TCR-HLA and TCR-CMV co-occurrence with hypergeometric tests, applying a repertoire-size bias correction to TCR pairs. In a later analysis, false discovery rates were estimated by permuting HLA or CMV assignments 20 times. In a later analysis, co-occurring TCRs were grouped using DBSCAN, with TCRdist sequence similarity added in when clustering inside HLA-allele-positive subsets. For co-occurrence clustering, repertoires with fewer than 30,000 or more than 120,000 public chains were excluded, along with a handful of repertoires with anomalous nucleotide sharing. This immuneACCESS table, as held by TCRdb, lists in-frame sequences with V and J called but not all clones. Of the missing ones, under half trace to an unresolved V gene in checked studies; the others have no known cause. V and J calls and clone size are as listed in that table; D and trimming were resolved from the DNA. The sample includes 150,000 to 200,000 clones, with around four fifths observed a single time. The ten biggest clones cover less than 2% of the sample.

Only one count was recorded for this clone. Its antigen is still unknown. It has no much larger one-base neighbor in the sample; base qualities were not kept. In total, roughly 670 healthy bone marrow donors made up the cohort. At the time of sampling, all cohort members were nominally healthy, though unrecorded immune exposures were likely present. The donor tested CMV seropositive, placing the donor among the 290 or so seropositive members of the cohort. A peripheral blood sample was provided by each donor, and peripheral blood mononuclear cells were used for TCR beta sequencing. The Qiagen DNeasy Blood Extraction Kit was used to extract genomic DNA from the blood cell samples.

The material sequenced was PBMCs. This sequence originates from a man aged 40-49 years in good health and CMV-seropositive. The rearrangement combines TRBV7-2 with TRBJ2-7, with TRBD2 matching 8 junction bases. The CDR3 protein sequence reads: CASSLGLAGYEQYF. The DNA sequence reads TGTGCCAGCAGCTTAGGGCTAGCGGGTTACGAGCAGTACTTC.